The 16 T cell receptor beta chains in this list originate from one sample, sequenced in a study of Ad26.COV2.S vaccination and SARS-CoV-2 variants. The method was immunoSEQ multiplex PCR; TCRdb's version includes in-frame clones alone and lacks a portion of them. Of approximately 300,000 clones in the sample, around 83% were seen once. Documented treatment: around 19 received Ad26.COV2.S at low or high dose, single or two shots; a few received placebo; per-sample allocation not given. Specimens were obtained on day 63 following the first vaccine or placebo injection. Sample: peripheral blood, taken in a trial of Ad26.COV2.S vaccine versus placebo. The receptors were gathered from a person aged 18 to 59 who received the Ad26.COV2.S COVID-19 vaccine or a placebo.

J is TRBJ2-5 and V is TRBV5-1; 13 bases agree with TRBD2. The CDR3 contains 17 residues. J gave up 3 bases and V 0 bases, and 5 bases lay outside the gene matches. The germline gives CDR1 SGHRS, CDR2 YFSETQ. CDR3 in DNA: TGCGCCAGCAGCTTGGCCTTAACTAGCGGGGGGGAAGAGACCCAGTACTTC. The encoded protein is CASSLALTSGGEETQYF.

On this clone itself: Different DNA sequences within this sample yield the same CDR3. The chain links TRBV5-1 to TRBJ2-5; 7 nucleotides agree with TRBD2. CDR1 is SGHRS, CDR2 YFSETQ, per germline. The V segment lost 3 bases and the J segment 2 bases; nucleotides outside the gene matches: 4. This CDR3 comprises 14 residues. In DNA, the CDR3 is TGCGCCAGCAGCTCCGGGACTAAGCAAGAGACCCAGTACTTC. Amino acid sequence: CASSSGTKQETQYF.

The chain carries TRBV5-4 and TRBJ1-1; tentative D call: TRBD1 (5 bases). The V gene lost 2 bases and the J gene lost 5 bases, with 22 bases spanning the gap. This CDR3 spans 17 amino acids. Germline CDR1 is SGHNT and CDR2 is YYREEE (reference sequence). CDR3 in amino acids: CASSLPLPGTVRTEAFF. Written as DNA, the CDR3 is TGTGCCAGCAGCTTACCCCTCCCCGGGACGGTAAGGACTGAAGCTTTCTTT.

This clone appeared a single time. The chain has TRBV14 and TRBJ2-5; 8 bases are shared with TRBD1. This CDR3 contains 17 residues. In germline, CDR1 is SGHDN, CDR2 FVKESK. Trimming took 4 bases from V and 5 from J; bases not matched to a gene: 15. As DNA, the CDR3 is TGTGCCAGCAGCCGGCCTATGGCACAGGGGGGTTGGGAGACCCAGTACTTC. Protein: CASSRPMAQGGWETQYF. Supplemented by reference TRBV14 and TRBJ2-5, the full variable domain reads EAGVTQFPSHSVIEKGQTVTLRCDPISGHDNLYWYRRVMGKEIKFLLHFVKESKQDESGMPNNRFLAERTGGTYSTLKVQPAELEDSGVYFCASSRPMAQGGWETQYFGPGTRLLVL.

J is TRBJ1-1 and V is TRBV5-4, with D possibly being TRBD1 (6 bases). CDR1 is SGHNT and CDR2 is YYREEE in the germline V gene (reference sequence). The CDR3 totals 15 residues. V lost 4 bases to trimming and J lost 0 bases, with 13 bases between them. The CDR3 reads CASSTAGQLNTEAFF. The CDR3 DNA follows: TGTGCCAGCAGCACGGCCGGACAGCTGAACACTGAAGCTTTCTTT.

The chain links TRBV6-1 to TRBJ2-7, with 8 bases identical to TRBD1. V was clipped by 3 bases and J by 6 bases; unmatched bases: 10. The germline V gene has CDR1 MNHNS and CDR2 SASEGT. This CDR3 has 15 amino acids. CDR3 in DNA: TGTGCCAGCAGTGAGTGGACAGGGAAACATGGCGAGCAGTACTTC. It translates to CASSEWTGKHGEQYF.

This clone was observed a few times. V and J are TRBV6-5 and TRBJ1-1; D is undetermined. Between the trimmed V and J ends, which lost 6 bases and 1 base, there was a span of 6 bases. CDR1 and CDR2 (germline): MNHEY, SVGAGI. The CDR3 is made up of 12 amino acids. CDR3 nucleotides: TGTGCCAGCAGAGCACAGAACACTGAAGCTTTCTTT. This codes for CASRAQNTEAFF.

The rearrangement links TRBV7-2 to TRBJ1-6, with a possible D match to TRBD1 (6 bases). V was trimmed by 5 bases and J by 8 bases, leaving 16 bases between them. This CDR3 has 15 amino acids. Germline V lookup: CDR1 SGHTA, CDR2 FQGNSA. The chain's CDR3 is CASSPRGGMDSPLHF. As DNA, the CDR3 is TGTGCCAGCAGCCCCCGAGGGGGAATGGATTCACCCCTCCACTTT.

The chain couples TRBV14 to TRBJ2-7; unclear D gene. This CDR3 contains 11 residues. Germline lookup yields CDR1 SGHDN and CDR2 FVKESK. Trimming stripped 1 base from V and 9 bases from J, with 7 bases between. DNA for the CDR3: TGTGCCAGCAGCCAAGGACCGGCGCAGTACTTC. This codes for CASSQGPAQYF.

The gene calls are TRBV28 and TRBJ2-3; possibly TRBD1 for D (6 bases). CDR3 length equals 11 residues. The V end was cut by 6 bases, the J end by 5 bases, with 6 bases between. From germline, CDR1 is MDHEN and CDR2 SYDVKM. Written as DNA, the CDR3 is TGTGCCAGCAGGGGACAAGATACGCAGTATTTT. As protein: CASRGQDTQYF.

The V call is TRBV5-4, the J call TRBJ2-2; 7 positions match TRBD1. The CDR3 length is 16 residues. V dropped 5 bases and J dropped 0; count of bases not matched to a gene: 7. Germline CDR1 SGHNT, CDR2 YYREEE (reference sequence). CDR3 sequence: CASRKAGTANTGELFF. DNA for the CDR3: TGTGCCAGCAGGAAAGCCGGGACAGCGAACACCGGGGAGCTGTTTTTT.

The rearrangement joins TRBV27 to TRBJ1-5; perhaps TRBD1 as D (5 bases). Deletions cut 2 bases from V and 4 bases from J, with 15 bases between. Germline-derived CDR1 and CDR2 are MNHEY and SMNVEV (reference sequence). CDR3 length: 16 residues. The CDR3 spells CASSLPGLGCNQPQHF. Here the CDR3 DNA reads TGTGCCAGCAGTTTACCAGGGCTAGGTTGTAATCAGCCCCAGCATTTT.

The chain employs TRBV7-2 and TRBJ2-2; 7 bases fit TRBD1. In germline, CDR1 is SGHTA, CDR2 FQGNSA. The CDR3 is made up of 13 amino acids. The J segment lost 6 bases and the V segment lost 5 bases, leaving 3 bases of the junction unmatched. CDR3 in amino acids: CASSLTGPGELFF. The CDR3 region has the DNA TGTGCCAGCAGCCTGACAGGGCCCGGGGAGCTGTTTTTT.

The chain uses TRBV19 and TRBJ1-5, with TRBD1 identical over 7 bases. The CDR3 is made up of 14 amino acids. The germline V gene has CDR1 LNHDA and CDR2 SQIVND (reference sequence). The ends lost 7 bases at V and 4 bases at J; junction bases unmatched: 7. CDR3 coding DNA: TGTGCCAGTATAGGGGGCAGCGAAAATCAGCCCCAGCATTTT. Amino acid sequence: CASIGGSENQPQHF.

The chain recombines TRBV11-2 with TRBJ2-7; tentative D call: TRBD2 (7 bases). CDR3 size: 14 residues. Germline V gives CDR1 SGHAT, CDR2 FQNNGV. V lost 10 bases and J lost 5, with 21 bases in between. The CDR3 protein is CATVGEGGRNEQYF. The CDR3 DNA reads TGTGCCACCGTTGGTGAGGGGGGGAGGAACGAGCAGTACTTC.

The chain recombines TRBV9 with TRBJ2-5; tentatively, D is TRBD2 (6 bases). Germline lookup yields CDR1 SGDLS and CDR2 YYNGEE. Trimming cost V 0 bases and J 3 bases, with 12 bases left between them. The CDR3 extends over 15 amino acids. CDR3 residues: CASSVAAGRKETQYF. In DNA form, the CDR3 reads TGTGCCAGCAGCGTAGCTGCGGGACGGAAAGAGACCCAGTACTTC. Full variable domain (outside the CDR3, taken from reference TRBV9 and TRBJ2-5): DSGVTQTPKHLITATGQRVTLRCSPRSGDLSVYWYQQSLDQGLQFLIQYYNGEERAKGNILERFSAQQFPDLHSELNLSSLELGDSALYFCASSVAAGRKETQYFGPGTRLLVL.